This T cell receptor beta chain was sequenced for a study of OX40 agonist ivuxolimab in advanced cancers. Study-wide results and caveats: Relatively little clonal expansion, among the lowest observed, appeared in partial responders at 0.1-3.0 mg/kg.

For this clone: Its antigen is currently unknown.

Samples were taken at baseline and on day 1 of cycles 4 and 7. The germline V gene has CDR1 MNHEY and CDR2 SVGAGI. Trimming at V came to 2 bases and at J to 8 bases, leaving 7 bases not matched to a gene. The CDR3 totals 14 residues. Profiling relied on immunoSEQ multiplex PCR, and the TCRdb table lists in-frame clones only, not all of them. The sample consists of about 21,000 clones, approximately 83% of them appearing once. Specimen: CD4+ or CD8+ T cells sorted from blood, collected in a trial of the OX40 agonist ivuxolimab. This sequence joins TRBV6-5 and TRBJ2-7; 9 bases are a match to TRBD2. The clonotype originates from an adult with an advanced solid tumor such as melanoma, head and neck, liver or kidney cancer. The CDR3 reads CASSYGSGSPKQYF. CDR3 nucleotide sequence: TGTGCCAGCAGTTACGGTAGCGGGAGCCCCAAGCAGTACTTC.